The T cell receptor beta chain described here comes from a study of blood T cells in healthy people across ages. Findings and limits, study-wide: Long-lived donors had more naive CD4+ cells and higher diversity than aged donors. The study lacked donor CMV status, which possibly confounded expanded clonotype changes. Investigators treated diversity estimates from one million T cells as underestimates.

Next came a second PCR, run for about 7 to 12 cycles, which used a sample-barcoded 5' primer along with a J-beta primer mix. MiXCR was run by TCRdb on the 5' RACE reads, yielding one entry per CDR3 protein. Of 1.5 million to 2 million distinct CDR3 sequences listed, around 48% are singletons. Comment on this clonotype: Its antigen is undetermined.

From germline, CDR1 is SGHRS and CDR2 YFSETQ. The CDR3 runs 15 residues. Trimming removed 0 bases from V and 2 bases from J, with 12 bases in between. Sequencing used blood. The chain uses TRBV5-1 and TRBJ2-7, with D perhaps matching TRBD2 (5 bases). This sequence originates from a middle-aged woman in good health. The DNA of the CDR3 is TGCGCCAGCAGCTTGGCTAGCATGCGACCCTACGAGCAGTACTTC. This gives the protein CASSLASMRPYEQYF.